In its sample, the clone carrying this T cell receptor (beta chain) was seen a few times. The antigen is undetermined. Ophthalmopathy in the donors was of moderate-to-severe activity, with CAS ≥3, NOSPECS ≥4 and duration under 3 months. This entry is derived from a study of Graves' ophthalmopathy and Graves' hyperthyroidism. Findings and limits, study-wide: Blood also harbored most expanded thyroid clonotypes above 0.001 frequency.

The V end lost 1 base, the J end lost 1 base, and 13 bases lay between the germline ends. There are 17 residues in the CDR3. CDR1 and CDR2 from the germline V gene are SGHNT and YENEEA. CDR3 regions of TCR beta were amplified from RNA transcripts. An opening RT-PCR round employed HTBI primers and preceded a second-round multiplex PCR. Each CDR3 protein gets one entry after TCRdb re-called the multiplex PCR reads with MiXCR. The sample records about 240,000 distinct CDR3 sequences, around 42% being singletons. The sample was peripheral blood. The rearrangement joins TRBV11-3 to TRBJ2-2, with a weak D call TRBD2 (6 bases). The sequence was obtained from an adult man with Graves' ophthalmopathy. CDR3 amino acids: CASSLGGIGGNTGELFF. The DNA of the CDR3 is TGTGCCAGCAGCTTAGGCGGGATTGGGGGGAACACCGGGGAGCTGTTTTTT. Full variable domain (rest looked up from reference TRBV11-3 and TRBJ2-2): EAGVVQSPRYKIIEKKQPVAFWCNPISGHNTLYWYLQNLGQGPELLIRYENEEAVDDSQLPKDRFSAERLKGVDSTLKIQPAELGDSAVYLCASSLGGIGGNTGELFFGEGSRLTVL.